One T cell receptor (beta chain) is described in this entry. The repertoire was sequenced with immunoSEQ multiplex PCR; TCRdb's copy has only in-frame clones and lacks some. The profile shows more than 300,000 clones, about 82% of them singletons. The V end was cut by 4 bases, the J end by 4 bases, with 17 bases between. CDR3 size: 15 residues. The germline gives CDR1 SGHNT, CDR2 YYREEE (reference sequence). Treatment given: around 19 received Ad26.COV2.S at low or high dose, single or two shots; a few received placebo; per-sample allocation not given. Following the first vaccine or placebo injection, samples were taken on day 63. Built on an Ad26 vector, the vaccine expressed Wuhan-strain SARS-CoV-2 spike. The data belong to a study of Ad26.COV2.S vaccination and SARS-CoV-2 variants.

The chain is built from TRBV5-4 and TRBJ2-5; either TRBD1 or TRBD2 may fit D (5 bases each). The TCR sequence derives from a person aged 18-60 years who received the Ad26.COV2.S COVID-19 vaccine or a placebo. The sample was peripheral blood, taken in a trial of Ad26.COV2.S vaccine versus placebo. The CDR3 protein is CASSRMGPTGETQYF. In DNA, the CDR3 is TGTGCCAGCAGCCGTATGGGACCGACGGGAGAGACCCAGTACTTC.